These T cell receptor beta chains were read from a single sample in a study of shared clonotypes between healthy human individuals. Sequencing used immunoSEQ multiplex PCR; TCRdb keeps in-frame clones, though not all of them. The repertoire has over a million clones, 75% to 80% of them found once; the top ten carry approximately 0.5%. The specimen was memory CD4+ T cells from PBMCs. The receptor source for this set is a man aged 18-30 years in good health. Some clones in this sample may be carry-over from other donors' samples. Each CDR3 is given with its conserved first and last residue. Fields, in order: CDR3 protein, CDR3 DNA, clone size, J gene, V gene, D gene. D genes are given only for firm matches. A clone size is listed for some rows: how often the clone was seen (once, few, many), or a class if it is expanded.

CASSVDGRAVIGYTF | TGTGCCAGCAGCGTAGATGGCAGGGCCGTCATTGGCTACACCTTC | . | TRBJ1-2 | TRBV9 | .
CASSLAGASTDTQYF | TGTGCCAGCAGTTTAGCGGGAGCTAGCACAGATACGCAGTATTTT | . | TRBJ2-3 | TRBV28 | TRBD2
CASSEAPQAGGPDTQYF | TGTGCCAGCAGTGAAGCGCCCCAAGCGGGAGGGCCAGATACGCAGTATTTT | . | TRBJ2-3 | TRBV6-1 | TRBD2
CASSLEALHSTDTQYF | TGCGCCAGCAGCTTGGAGGCCCTTCATAGCACAGATACGCAGTATTTT | once | TRBJ2-3 | TRBV5-1 | .
CASSQGEFADTQYF | TGTGCCAGCAGCCAAGGGGAGTTCGCAGATACGCAGTATTTT | . | TRBJ2-3 | TRBV4-2 | .
CASSSGYYTGELFF | TGTGCCAGCAGTTCCGGCTACTACACCGGGGAGCTGTTTTTT | . | TRBJ2-2 | TRBV28 | .
CASSQRVDTDTQYF | TGCGCCAGCTCGCAGCGGGTGGACACAGATACGCAGTATTTT | . | TRBJ2-3 | TRBV10-1 | .
CAWSVSTGSRYYGYTF | TGTGCCTGGAGTGTATCAACGGGGAGTCGGTATTATGGCTACACCTTC | . | TRBJ1-2 | TRBV30 | .
CASSRRTGETGELFF | TGTGCCAGCAGCCGCCGAACAGGAGAAACCGGGGAGCTGTTTTTT | . | TRBJ2-2 | TRBV5-4 | .
CSVQIPGQGHEQYF | TGCAGCGTCCAAATACCGGGACAGGGTCACGAGCAGTACTTC | . | TRBJ2-7 | TRBV29-1 | TRBD1
CASRPLERESYNEQFF | TGTGCCAGCAGGCCTCTGGAGCGGGAGTCCTACAATGAGCAGTTCTTC | . | TRBJ2-1 | TRBV11-2 | TRBD2
CASSTHRGDTEAFF | TGTGCCAGTAGTACCCACAGGGGTGACACTGAAGCTTTCTTT | . | TRBJ1-1 | TRBV19 | TRBD1
CASSFGTGALLTNEKLFF | TGTGCCAGCAGCTTCGGTACAGGGGCCCTCCTAACTAATGAAAAACTGTTTTTT | . | TRBJ1-4 | TRBV11-2 | TRBD1
CASSLALTEFRDNEQFF | TGTGCCAGCAGCTTAGCCTTGACTGAGTTTAGAGACAATGAGCAGTTCTTC | . | TRBJ2-1 | TRBV7-9 | .
CASSYLGFNEKLFF | TGTGCCAGCAGTTATCTCGGATTTAATGAAAAACTGTTTTTT | few | TRBJ1-4 | TRBV6-5 | .
CASSSSGTGTYEQYF | TGTGCCAGCAGCAGTAGCGGGACAGGAACCTACGAGCAGTACTTC | . | TRBJ2-7 | TRBV5-4 | .
CASSYSLTDTQYF | TGTGCCAGCAGCTACAGCCTCACAGATACGCAGTATTTT | . | TRBJ2-3 | TRBV2 | .
CASSLYGGRTSSYNEQFF | TGTGCCAGCAGCTTATATGGCGGGAGAACTAGCTCCTACAATGAGCAGTTCTTC | . | TRBJ2-1 | TRBV7-3 | TRBD2
CASSFGRISGYTF | TGTGCCAGCAGTTTCGGCAGGATTTCTGGCTACACCTTC | few | TRBJ1-2 | TRBV28 | .
CASSSSLGQPNTGELFF | TGTGCCAGCAGTTCCTCCCTTGGACAGCCGAACACCGGGGAGCTGTTTTTT | . | TRBJ2-2 | TRBV2 | .
CASSLGRRGGEKLFF | TGTGCCAGCAGCTTAGGCCGAAGGGGGGGGGAAAAACTGTTTTTT | . | TRBJ1-4 | TRBV11-2 | .
CASSLARYGYTF | TGTGCCAGCAGTTTAGCGCGCTATGGCTACACCTTC | . | TRBJ1-2 | TRBV28 | .
CASSEGPGLAGGETQYF | TGTGCCAGCAGTGAAGGGCCGGGACTAGCGGGAGGCGAGACCCAGTACTTC | . | TRBJ2-5 | TRBV2 | TRBD2
CASSPGLRGNIQYF | TGTGCCAGCAGCCCCGGACTCCGAGGGAACATTCAGTACTTC | . | TRBJ2-4 | TRBV5-6 | .
CASSPGTNTDTQYF | TGTGCCAGCAGCCCGGGGACGAACACAGATACGCAGTATTTT | . | TRBJ2-3 | TRBV7-3 | .
CASSPRDGFQPQHF | TGTGCCAGCAGTCCCAGGGACGGCTTTCAGCCCCAGCATTTT | . | TRBJ1-5 | TRBV28 | .
CASSQEAGETNIQYF | TGCGCCAGCAGCCAAGAGGCAGGGGAAACAAACATTCAGTACTTC | . | TRBJ2-4 | TRBV4-3 | .
CASSYAASVSTDTQYF | TGTGCCAGCAGTTACGCGGCTAGCGTAAGCACAGATACGCAGTATTTT | . | TRBJ2-3 | TRBV6-5 | .
CASSLDRLYEQYF | TGTGCCAGCAGCTTGGACAGGTTATACGAGCAGTACTTC | few | TRBJ2-7 | TRBV5-4 | .
CAWSVLEDDQPQHF | TGTGCCTGGAGTGTACTGGAGGATGATCAGCCCCAGCATTTT | . | TRBJ1-5 | TRBV30 | .
CASSLGTRDTQYF | TGCGCCAGCAGCTTGGGGACTAGGGATACGCAGTATTTT | . | TRBJ2-3 | TRBV5-1 | TRBD2
CASSPATATTYEQYF | TGTGCCAGCAGCCCGGCGACAGCTACTACCTACGAGCAGTACTTC | . | TRBJ2-7 | TRBV4-2 | .
CASSQELLGPGLAGRRTYEQYF | TGTGCCAGCAGCCAAGAACTATTGGGACCAGGACTAGCGGGAAGAAGGACCTACGAGCAGTACTTC | many | TRBJ2-7 | TRBV14 | TRBD2
CASSLDRGNYEQYF | TGTGCCAGCAGCTTAGACAGGGGTAACTACGAGCAGTACTTC | once | TRBJ2-7 | TRBV7-6 | TRBD1
CSAPRGNEQYF | TGCAGTGCGCCTAGGGGGAACGAGCAGTACTTC | . | TRBJ2-7 | TRBV20-1 | .
CASSFPVLQPQHF | TGTGCCAGCAGTTTTCCAGTACTCCAGCCCCAGCATTTT | . | TRBJ1-5 | TRBV28 | .
CASSLGQGLQGYTF | TGTGCCAGCAGCTTGGGACAGGGGTTGCAGGGCTACACCTTC | . | TRBJ1-2 | TRBV5-6 | TRBD1
CASSLPPTETQYF | TGCGCCAGCAGCTTGCCCCCTACCGAGACCCAGTACTTC | . | TRBJ2-5 | TRBV5-1 | .
CASSLPAGTSGGNEQFF | TGTGCCAGCAGCTTACCAGCCGGGACTAGTGGGGGGAATGAGCAGTTCTTC | . | TRBJ2-1 | TRBV11-2 | TRBD2
CASSFRVSYEQYF | TGTGCCAGCAGCTTTCGGGTCTCCTACGAGCAGTACTTC | . | TRBJ2-7 | TRBV7-9 | .
CASSPGMSGVQPQHF | TGTGCCAGCTCACCAGGGATGTCAGGGGTCCAGCCCCAGCATTTT | . | TRBJ1-5 | TRBV18 | .
CASSRQGLMGTQYF | TGTGCCAGTAGCCGACAGGGCCTTATGGGGACCCAGTACTTC | . | TRBJ2-5 | TRBV19 | TRBD1
CASSLEGPPEQYF | TGCGCCAGCAGCTTGGAAGGGCCCCCGGAGCAGTACTTC | . | TRBJ2-7 | TRBV5-1 | .
CASSSQGNTEAFF | TGTGCCAGCAGTTCACAGGGGAACACTGAAGCTTTCTTT | . | TRBJ1-1 | TRBV11-3 | .
CASSLSLDEQYF | TGTGCCAGCAGTTTATCGTTAGACGAGCAGTACTTC | . | TRBJ2-7 | TRBV27 | .
CASSFAGGTEAFF | TGTGCCAGCAGCTTTGCCGGGGGGACTGAAGCTTTCTTT | . | TRBJ1-1 | TRBV5-4 | .
CASSPPHRTDTQYF | TGTGCCAGCAGCCCTCCACACCGCACAGATACGCAGTATTTT | . | TRBJ2-3 | TRBV9 | .
CAWSAQTTGELFF | TGTGCCTGGAGTGCGCAGACAACCGGGGAGCTGTTTTTT | . | TRBJ2-2 | TRBV30 | .
CASSQGRNQPQHF | TGTGCCAGCAGTCAGGGGAGAAATCAGCCCCAGCATTTT | . | TRBJ1-5 | TRBV6-6 | .
CASSQNRENTEAFF | TGCGCCAGCAGCCAGAACAGGGAGAACACTGAAGCTTTCTTT | few | TRBJ1-1 | TRBV4-3 | .